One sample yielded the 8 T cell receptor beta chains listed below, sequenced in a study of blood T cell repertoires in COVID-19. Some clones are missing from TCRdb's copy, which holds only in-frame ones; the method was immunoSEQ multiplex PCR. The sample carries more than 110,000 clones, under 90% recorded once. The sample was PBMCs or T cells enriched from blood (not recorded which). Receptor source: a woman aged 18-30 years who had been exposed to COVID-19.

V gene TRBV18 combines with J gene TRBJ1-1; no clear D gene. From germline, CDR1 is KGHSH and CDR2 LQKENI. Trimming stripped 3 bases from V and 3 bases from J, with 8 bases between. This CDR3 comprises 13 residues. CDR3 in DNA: TGTGCCAGCTCACCCTCACTGGACACTGAAGCTTTCTTT. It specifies CASSPSLDTEAFF.

The CDR3: CASSGGDLNTEAFF. CDR3 bases: TGTGCCAGCAGCGGGGGGGACCTGAACACTGAAGCTTTCTTT. The chain carries TRBV9 and TRBJ1-1; a possible D gene is TRBD1 (5 bases). This CDR3 comprises 14 residues. V lost 3 bases and J 0 bases, leaving 9 bases between the germline ends. Germline V gene lookup returns CDR1 SGDLS and CDR2 YYNGEE.

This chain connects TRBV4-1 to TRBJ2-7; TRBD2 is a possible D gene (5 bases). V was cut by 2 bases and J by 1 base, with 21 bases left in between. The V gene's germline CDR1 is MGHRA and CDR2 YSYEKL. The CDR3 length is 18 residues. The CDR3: CASSQPGRRGRGSYEQYF. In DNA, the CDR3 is TGCGCCAGCAGCCAACCCGGGCGGAGAGGGAGAGGGTCCTACGAGCAGTACTTC.

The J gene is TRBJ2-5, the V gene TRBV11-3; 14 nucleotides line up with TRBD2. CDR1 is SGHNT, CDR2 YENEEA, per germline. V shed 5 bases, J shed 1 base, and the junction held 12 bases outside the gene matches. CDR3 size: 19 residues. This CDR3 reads CASSEGGTSGRMSQETQYF. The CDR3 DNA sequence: TGTGCCAGCAGCGAAGGGGGGACTAGCGGGAGAATGTCCCAAGAGACCCAGTACTTC.

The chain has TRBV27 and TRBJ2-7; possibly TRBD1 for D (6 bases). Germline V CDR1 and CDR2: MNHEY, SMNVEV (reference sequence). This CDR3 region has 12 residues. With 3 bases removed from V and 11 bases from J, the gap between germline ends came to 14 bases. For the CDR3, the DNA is TGTGCCAGCAGTTTTCAGGGGAACTTTGAGTACTTC. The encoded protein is CASSFQGNFEYF.

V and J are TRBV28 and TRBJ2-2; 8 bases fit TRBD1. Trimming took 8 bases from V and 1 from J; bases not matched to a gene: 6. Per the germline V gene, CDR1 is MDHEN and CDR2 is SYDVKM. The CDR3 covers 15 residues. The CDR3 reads CASQTGTGNTGELFF. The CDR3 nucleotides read TGTGCCAGCCAGACCGGGACAGGGAACACCGGGGAGCTGTTTTTT.

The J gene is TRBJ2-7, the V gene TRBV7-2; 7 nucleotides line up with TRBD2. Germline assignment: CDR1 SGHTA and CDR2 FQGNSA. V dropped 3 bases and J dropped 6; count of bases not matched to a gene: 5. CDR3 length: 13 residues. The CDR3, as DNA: TGTGCCAGCAGCTTTCGGCGGGAGCGCGAGCAGTACTTC. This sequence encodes CASSFRREREQYF.

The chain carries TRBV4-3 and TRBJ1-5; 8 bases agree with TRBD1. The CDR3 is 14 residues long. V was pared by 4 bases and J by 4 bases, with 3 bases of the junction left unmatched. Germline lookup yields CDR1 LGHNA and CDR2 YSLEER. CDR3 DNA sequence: TGCGCCAGCAGCCGAAGACAGGGGAATCAGCCCCAGCATTTT. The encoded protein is CASSRRQGNQPQHF.